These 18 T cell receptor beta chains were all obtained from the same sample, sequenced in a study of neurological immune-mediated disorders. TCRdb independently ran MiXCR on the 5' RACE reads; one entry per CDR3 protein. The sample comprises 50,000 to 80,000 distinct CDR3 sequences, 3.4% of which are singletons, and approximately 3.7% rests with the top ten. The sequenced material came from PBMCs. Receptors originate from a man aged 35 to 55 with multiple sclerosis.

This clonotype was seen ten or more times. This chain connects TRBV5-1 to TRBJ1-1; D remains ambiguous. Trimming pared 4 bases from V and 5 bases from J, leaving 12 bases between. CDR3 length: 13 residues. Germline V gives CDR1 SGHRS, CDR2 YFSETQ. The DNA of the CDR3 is TGCGCCAGCAGCACCGGGCCGGCAACTGAAGCTTTCTTT. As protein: CASSTGPATEAFF. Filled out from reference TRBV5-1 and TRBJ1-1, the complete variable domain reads KAGVTQTPRYLIKTRGQQVTLSCSPISGHRSVSWYQQTPGQGLQFLFEYFSETQRNKGNFPGRFSGRQFSNSRSEMNVSTLELGDSALYLCASSTGPATEAFFGQGTRLTVV.

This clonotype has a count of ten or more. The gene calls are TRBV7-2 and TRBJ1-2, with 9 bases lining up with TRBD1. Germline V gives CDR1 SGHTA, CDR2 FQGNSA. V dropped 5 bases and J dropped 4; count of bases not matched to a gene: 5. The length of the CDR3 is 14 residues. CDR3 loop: CASSPTGGGYGYTF. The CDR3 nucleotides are TGTGCCAGCAGCCCGACAGGGGGGGGCTATGGCTACACCTTC.

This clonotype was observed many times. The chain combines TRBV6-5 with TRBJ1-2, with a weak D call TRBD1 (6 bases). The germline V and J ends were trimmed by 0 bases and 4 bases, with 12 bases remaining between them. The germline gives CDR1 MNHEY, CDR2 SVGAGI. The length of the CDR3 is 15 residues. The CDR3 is CASSYSKQGTYGYTF. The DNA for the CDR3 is TGTGCCAGCAGTTACTCGAAACAGGGTACCTATGGCTACACCTTC.

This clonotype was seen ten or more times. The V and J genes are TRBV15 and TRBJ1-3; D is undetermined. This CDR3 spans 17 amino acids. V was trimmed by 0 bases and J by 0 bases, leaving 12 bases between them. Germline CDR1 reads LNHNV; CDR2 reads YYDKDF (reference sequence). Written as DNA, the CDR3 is TGTGCCACCAGCAGAGATCGTCGGGATCCCTCTGGAAACACCATATATTTT. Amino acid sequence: CATSRDRRDPSGNTIYF.

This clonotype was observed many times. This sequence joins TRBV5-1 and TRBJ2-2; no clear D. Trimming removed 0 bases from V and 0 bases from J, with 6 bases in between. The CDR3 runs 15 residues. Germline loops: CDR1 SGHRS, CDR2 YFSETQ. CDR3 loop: CASSLGFANTGELFF. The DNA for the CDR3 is TGCGCCAGCAGCTTGGGGTTCGCGAACACCGGGGAGCTGTTTTTT.

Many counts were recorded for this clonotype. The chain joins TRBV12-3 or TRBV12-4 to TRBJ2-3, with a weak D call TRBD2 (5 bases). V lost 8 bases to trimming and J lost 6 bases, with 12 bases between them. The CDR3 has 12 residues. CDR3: CASGMRGDTQYF. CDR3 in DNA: TGTGCCAGCGGGATGAGAGGGGATACGCAGTATTTT.

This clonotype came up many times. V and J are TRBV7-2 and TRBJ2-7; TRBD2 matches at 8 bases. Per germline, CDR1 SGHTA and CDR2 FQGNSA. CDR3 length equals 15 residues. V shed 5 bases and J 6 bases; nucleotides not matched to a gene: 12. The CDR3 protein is CASSTSGSQNREQYF. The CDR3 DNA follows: TGTGCCAGCAGCACAAGCGGGAGTCAAAACCGCGAGCAGTACTTC. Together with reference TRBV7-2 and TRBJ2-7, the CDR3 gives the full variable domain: GAGVSQSPSNKVTEKGKDVELRCDPISGHTALYWYRQSLGQGLEFLIYFQGNSAPDKSGLPSDRFSAERTGGSVSTLTIQRTQQEDSAVYLCASSTSGSQNREQYFGPGTRLTVT.

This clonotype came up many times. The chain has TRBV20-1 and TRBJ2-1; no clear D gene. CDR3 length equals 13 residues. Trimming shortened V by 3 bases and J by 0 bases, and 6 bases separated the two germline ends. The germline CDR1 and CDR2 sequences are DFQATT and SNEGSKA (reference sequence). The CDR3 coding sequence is TGCAGTGCTAGCGCTATCTCCTACAATGAGCAGTTCTTC. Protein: CSASAISYNEQFF.

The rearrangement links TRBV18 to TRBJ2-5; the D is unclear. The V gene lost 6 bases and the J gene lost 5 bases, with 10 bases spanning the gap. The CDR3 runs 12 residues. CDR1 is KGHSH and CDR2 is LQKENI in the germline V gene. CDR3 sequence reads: CASSGPWETQYF. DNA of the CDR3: TGTGCCAGCTCCGGGCCCTGGGAGACCCAGTACTTC.

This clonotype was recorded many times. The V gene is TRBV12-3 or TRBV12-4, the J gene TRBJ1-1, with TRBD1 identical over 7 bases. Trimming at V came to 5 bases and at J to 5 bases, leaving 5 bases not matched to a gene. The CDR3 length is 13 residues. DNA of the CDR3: TGTGCCAGCAGTCGACAGGGAGAAACTGAAGCTTTCTTT. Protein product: CASSRQGETEAFF.

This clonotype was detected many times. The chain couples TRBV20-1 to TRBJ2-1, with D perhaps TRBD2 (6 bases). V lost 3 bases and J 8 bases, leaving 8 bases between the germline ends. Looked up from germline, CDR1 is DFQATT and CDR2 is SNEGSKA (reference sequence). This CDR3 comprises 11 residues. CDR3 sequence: CSASGGDEQFF. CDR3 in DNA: TGCAGTGCTAGCGGGGGTGATGAGCAGTTCTTC.

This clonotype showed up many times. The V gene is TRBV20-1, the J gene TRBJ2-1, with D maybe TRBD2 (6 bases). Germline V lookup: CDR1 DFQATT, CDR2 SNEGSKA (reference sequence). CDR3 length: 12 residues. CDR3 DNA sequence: TGCAGCATTAGCGGAAGCGACAATGAGCAGTTCTTC. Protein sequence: CSISGSDNEQFF.

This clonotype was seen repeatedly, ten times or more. The CDR3 DNA sequence: TGCAGCGTTCTCTGGGGGGAGACCCAGTACTTC. The encoded protein is CSVLWGETQYF. The rearrangement uses TRBV29-1 and TRBJ2-5, with D perhaps assigned TRBD1 or TRBD2 (5 bases each). The CDR3 covers 11 residues. V lost 5 bases and J lost 5, with 9 bases in between. Germline CDR1 SQVTM, CDR2 ANQGSEA.

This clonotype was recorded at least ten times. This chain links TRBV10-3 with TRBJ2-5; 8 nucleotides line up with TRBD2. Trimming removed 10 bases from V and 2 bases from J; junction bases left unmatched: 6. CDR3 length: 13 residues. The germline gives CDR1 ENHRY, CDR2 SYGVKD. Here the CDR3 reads CATLAGSQETQYF. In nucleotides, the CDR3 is TGTGCCACCCTAGCGGGTTCTCAAGAGACCCAGTACTTC.

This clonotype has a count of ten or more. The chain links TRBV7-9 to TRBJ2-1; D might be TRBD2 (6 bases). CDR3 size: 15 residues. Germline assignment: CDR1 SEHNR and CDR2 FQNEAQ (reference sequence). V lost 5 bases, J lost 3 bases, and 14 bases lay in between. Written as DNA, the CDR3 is TGTGCCAGCAGCCAATGGGACTTGCTCTACAATGAGCAGTTCTTC. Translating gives CASSQWDLLYNEQFF. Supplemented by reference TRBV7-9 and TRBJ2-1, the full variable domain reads DTGVSQNPRHKITKRGQNVTFRCDPISEHNRLYWYRQTLGQGPEFLTYFQNEAQLEKSRLLSDRFSAERPKGSFSTLEIQRTEQGDSAMYLCASSQWDLLYNEQFFGPGTRLTVL.

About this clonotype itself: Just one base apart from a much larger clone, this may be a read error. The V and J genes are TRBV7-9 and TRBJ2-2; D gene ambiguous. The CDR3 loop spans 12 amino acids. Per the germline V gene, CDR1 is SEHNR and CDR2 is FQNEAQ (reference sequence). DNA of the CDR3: TGTGACAGCCTCGACCGCACCGGGGAGCTGTTTTTT. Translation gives CDSLDRTGELFF.

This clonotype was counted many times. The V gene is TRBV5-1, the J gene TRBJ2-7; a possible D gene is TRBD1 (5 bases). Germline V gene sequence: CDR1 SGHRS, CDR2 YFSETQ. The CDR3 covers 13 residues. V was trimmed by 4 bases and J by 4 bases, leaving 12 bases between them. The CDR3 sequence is CASSAAGFYEQYF. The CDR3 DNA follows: TGCGCCAGCAGCGCCGCAGGGTTTTACGAGCAGTACTTC.

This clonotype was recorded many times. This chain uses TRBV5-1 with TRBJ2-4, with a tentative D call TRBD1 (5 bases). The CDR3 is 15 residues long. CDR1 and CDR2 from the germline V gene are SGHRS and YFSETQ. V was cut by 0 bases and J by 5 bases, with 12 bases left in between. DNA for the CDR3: TGCGCCAGCAGCTTGGTACCCCTGGGGCAAAACATTCAGTACTTC. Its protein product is CASSLVPLGQNIQYF.